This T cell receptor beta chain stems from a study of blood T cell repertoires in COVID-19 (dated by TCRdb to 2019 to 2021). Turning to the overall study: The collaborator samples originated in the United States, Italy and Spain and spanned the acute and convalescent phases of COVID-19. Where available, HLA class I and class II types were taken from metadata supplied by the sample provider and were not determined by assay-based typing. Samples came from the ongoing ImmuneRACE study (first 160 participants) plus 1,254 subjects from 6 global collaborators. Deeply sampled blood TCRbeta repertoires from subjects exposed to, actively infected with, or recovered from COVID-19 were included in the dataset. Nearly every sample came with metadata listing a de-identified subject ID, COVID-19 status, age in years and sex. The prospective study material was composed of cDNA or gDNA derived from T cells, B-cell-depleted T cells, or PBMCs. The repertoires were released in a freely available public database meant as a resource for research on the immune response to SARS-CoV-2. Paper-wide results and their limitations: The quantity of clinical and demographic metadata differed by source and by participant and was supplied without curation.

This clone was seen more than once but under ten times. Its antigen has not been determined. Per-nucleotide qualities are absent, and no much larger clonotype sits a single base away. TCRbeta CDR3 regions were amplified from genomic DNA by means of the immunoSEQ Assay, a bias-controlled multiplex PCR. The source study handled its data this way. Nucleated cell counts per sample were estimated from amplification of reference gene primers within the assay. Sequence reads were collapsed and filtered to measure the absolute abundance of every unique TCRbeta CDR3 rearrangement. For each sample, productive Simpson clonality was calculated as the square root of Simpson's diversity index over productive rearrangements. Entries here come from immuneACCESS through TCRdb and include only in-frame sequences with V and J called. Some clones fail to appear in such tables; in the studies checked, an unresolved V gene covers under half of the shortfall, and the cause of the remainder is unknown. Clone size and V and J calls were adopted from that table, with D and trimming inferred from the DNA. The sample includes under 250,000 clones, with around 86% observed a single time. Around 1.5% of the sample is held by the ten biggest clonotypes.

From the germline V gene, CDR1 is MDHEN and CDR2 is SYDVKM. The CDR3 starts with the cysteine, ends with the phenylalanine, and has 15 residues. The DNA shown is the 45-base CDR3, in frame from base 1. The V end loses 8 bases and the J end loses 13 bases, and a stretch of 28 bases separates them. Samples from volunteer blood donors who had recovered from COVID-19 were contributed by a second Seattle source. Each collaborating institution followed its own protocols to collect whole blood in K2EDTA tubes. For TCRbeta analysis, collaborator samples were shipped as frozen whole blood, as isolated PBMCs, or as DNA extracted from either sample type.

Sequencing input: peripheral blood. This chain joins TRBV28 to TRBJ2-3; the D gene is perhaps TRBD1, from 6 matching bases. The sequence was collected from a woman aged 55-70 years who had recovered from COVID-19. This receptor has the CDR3 CASGSNRNRVAGEYF. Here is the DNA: TGTGCCAGCGGCTCAAATAGGAACAGGGTGGCAGGGGAGTATTTT.